The entry that follows covers one TCR beta chain sequence. Its antigen is currently unknown. The data were taken from a study of Tregs in tolerant kidney transplant recipients. Clones were sequenced by immunoSEQ multiplex PCR, and TCRdb holds only the in-frame ones, with some missing. Among about 110,000 clones listed, roughly 89% were seen once. General study results and limits: Biological reproducibility was not directly addressed, but technical replication error appeared minimal.

This sequence originates from a human donor who received a combined kidney and bone marrow transplant. The sample in question was CD4+ T cells from blood, obtained before the transplant.

The CDR3 coding sequence is TGTGCCAGCTCCGACAGTTACAATGAGCAGTTCTTC. Translated, it gives CASSDSYNEQFF. The rearrangement links TRBV7-9 to TRBJ2-1; TRBD1 is a possible D gene (5 bases). Per germline, CDR1 SEHNR and CDR2 FQNEAQ (reference sequence). This CDR3 is built from 12 residues. Trimming removed 8 bases at V and 4 bases at J, with 9 bases between.